Listed below are T cell receptor beta chains from one sample, sequenced in a study of CD8 T cells in ankylosing spondylitis. TCRdb ran MiXCR on the 5' RACE reads and lists one entry per CDR3 protein. Here the sample spans about 540,000 distinct CDR3 sequences, roughly 13% being singletons. Sequencing was done on a sample of blood, either unsorted or a sorted T cell fraction (not recorded which). Receptors were obtained from a male donor with ankylosing spondylitis. Both conserved end residues are part of each CDR3. The D gene is left open where the match is weak. Some rows have no size entry. The others give once, few or many, or a class for an expanded clone.

v_call: TRBV4-1
clone_size: NA
j_call: TRBJ2-1
d_call: NA
cdr3_nt: TGCGCCAGCAGCCAGAGAGGCCCAATCTACAATGAGCAGTTCTTC
cdr3_aa: CASSQRGPIYNEQFF

v_call: TRBV12-3/TRBV12-4
clone_size: few
j_call: TRBJ2-1
d_call: TRBD2
cdr3_nt: TGTGCCAGCAGTTCGGGACTAGCGGGAGGGCCGGGGAATGAGCAGTTCTTC
cdr3_aa: CASSSGLAGGPGNEQFF

v_call: TRBV3-1
clone_size: few
j_call: TRBJ2-3
d_call: NA
cdr3_nt: TGTGCCAGCAGCCAAGACCAGTCTTGGGGCACAGATACGCAGTATTTT
cdr3_aa: CASSQDQSWGTDTQYF

v_call: TRBV20-1
clone_size: NA
j_call: TRBJ2-3
d_call: TRBD1
cdr3_nt: TGCAGTGCTCGCGGACAGGGGGGTACGGATACGCAGTATTTT
cdr3_aa: CSARGQGGTDTQYF

v_call: TRBV27
clone_size: few
j_call: TRBJ2-1
d_call: NA
cdr3_nt: TGTGCCAGCAGTTTTACCGGATCCTACAATGAGCAGTTCTTC
cdr3_aa: CASSFTGSYNEQFF

v_call: TRBV29-1
clone_size: many
j_call: TRBJ2-3
d_call: NA
cdr3_nt: TGCAGCGTTGATGGGGGGAGTACAGATACGCAGTATTTT
cdr3_aa: CSVDGGSTDTQYF

v_call: TRBV7-9
clone_size: many
j_call: TRBJ2-1
d_call: TRBD2
cdr3_nt: TGTGCCAGCAGCCCGGGACTAGCGTTAAATGAGCAGTTCTTC
cdr3_aa: CASSPGLALNEQFF

v_call: TRBV11-3
clone_size: NA
j_call: TRBJ2-1
d_call: NA
cdr3_nt: TGTGCCAGCAGCCAGCGCCGGAGGGACAATGAGCAGTTCTTC
cdr3_aa: CASSQRRRDNEQFF

v_call: TRBV27
clone_size: NA
j_call: TRBJ1-2
d_call: NA
cdr3_nt: TGTGCCAGCAGTTTCCAGAGGGGATACTACACCTTC
cdr3_aa: CASSFQRGYYTF

v_call: TRBV6-6
clone_size: few
j_call: TRBJ2-5
d_call: NA
cdr3_nt: TGTGCCAGCAGTTACAATCGGGAGACCCAGTACTTC
cdr3_aa: CASSYNRETQYF

v_call: TRBV4-1
clone_size: NA
j_call: TRBJ2-6
d_call: NA
cdr3_nt: TGCGCCAGCAGCCAGGACTATCATGGCTCTGGGGCCAACGTCCTGACTTTC
cdr3_aa: CASSQDYHGSGANVLTF

v_call: TRBV20-1
clone_size: many
j_call: TRBJ2-1
d_call: NA
cdr3_nt: TGCAGTGCTAGAGAGCCAGCCGACAATGAGCAGTTCTTC
cdr3_aa: CSAREPADNEQFF

v_call: TRBV29-1
clone_size: NA
j_call: TRBJ2-2
d_call: NA
cdr3_nt: TGCAGCGTTGGAAGGGAATGGAACACCGGGGAGCTGTTTTTT
cdr3_aa: CSVGREWNTGELFF

v_call: TRBV27
clone_size: many
j_call: TRBJ2-3
d_call: TRBD2
cdr3_nt: TGTGCCAGCAGCCGACTAGCGGGATCGAGTACAGATACGCAGTATTTT
cdr3_aa: CASSRLAGSSTDTQYF

v_call: TRBV6-1
clone_size: many
j_call: TRBJ2-1
d_call: TRBD2
cdr3_nt: TGTGCCAGCAGTCGGACTAGCGGGGTGATAAATGAGCAGTTCTTC
cdr3_aa: CASSRTSGVINEQFF

v_call: TRBV19
clone_size: few
j_call: TRBJ2-3
d_call: NA
cdr3_nt: TGTGCCAGCGGGGGCAGGGTCACAGATACGCAGTATTTT
cdr3_aa: CASGGRVTDTQYF

v_call: TRBV7-2
clone_size: NA
j_call: TRBJ1-4
d_call: NA
cdr3_nt: TGTGCCAGCAGCTCTAGAAGGTCTGGTGCTAATGAAAAACTGTTTTTT
cdr3_aa: CASSSRRSGANEKLFF